The rows below give T cell receptor beta chains drawn from one sample of a study of T cell responses to AZD1222 COVID-19 vaccine. The table came from immunoSEQ multiplex PCR; TCRdb's copy has only in-frame clones and leaves some out. The sample lists over 100,000 clones, roughly 87% occurring once. This specimen was peripheral blood, taken 28 days after the second AZD1222 dose. These receptors originate from an adult who received the AZD1222 COVID-19 vaccine. Both conserved end residues are part of each CDR3. The order of the fields is clone size, D gene, J gene, V gene, CDR3 DNA, CDR3 protein. A D gene is named only where the DNA matches it firmly. Size tells how often a clone was seen (once, few, many) or the class of an expanded clone, and some rows leave it out.

abundance: .; d_gene: .; j_gene: TRBJ2-7; v_gene: TRBV10-3; CDR3nt: TGTGCCATCAGTGAGGCACGCACGAACTCCTACGAGCAGTACTTC; CDR3aa: CAISEARTNSYEQYF
abundance: .; d_gene: TRBD2; j_gene: TRBJ2-1; v_gene: TRBV7-2; CDR3nt: TGTGCCAGCAGCTTACCGACGGGACTAGCTGGCCATGAGCAGTTCTTC; CDR3aa: CASSLPTGLAGHEQFF
abundance: .; d_gene: TRBD1; j_gene: TRBJ1-5; v_gene: TRBV23-1; CDR3nt: TGCGCCAGCAGTCAAGGACAGGGGGGACAGCCCCAGCATTTT; CDR3aa: CASSQGQGGQPQHF
abundance: .; d_gene: .; j_gene: TRBJ2-3; v_gene: TRBV6-4; CDR3nt: TGTGCCAGCAGTGACTTCAATGGGTATACGCAGTATTTT; CDR3aa: CASSDFNGYTQYF
abundance: .; d_gene: .; j_gene: TRBJ1-2; v_gene: TRBV19; CDR3nt: TGTGCCAGTAGCCGGGATACGCAGTGGAACTATGGCTACACCTTC; CDR3aa: CASSRDTQWNYGYTF
abundance: .; d_gene: TRBD1; j_gene: TRBJ2-7; v_gene: TRBV7-2; CDR3nt: TGTGCCAGCAGCCAAGACAGGGGCCCCTACGAGCAGTACTTC; CDR3aa: CASSQDRGPYEQYF
abundance: .; d_gene: .; j_gene: TRBJ2-3; v_gene: TRBV13; CDR3nt: TGTGCCAGCAGCCGAAGGGGGGGCACAGATACGCAGTATTTT; CDR3aa: CASSRRGGTDTQYF
abundance: few; d_gene: .; j_gene: TRBJ2-5; v_gene: TRBV19; CDR3nt: TGTGCCAGTAGTATAGCCCACGAGACCCAGTACTTC; CDR3aa: CASSIAHETQYF
abundance: .; d_gene: TRBD1; j_gene: TRBJ1-5; v_gene: TRBV18; CDR3nt: TGTGCCAGCTCAAGCGGACAGGGGGCCTCTAGGCGCAATCAGCCCCAGCATTTT; CDR3aa: CASSSGQGASRRNQPQHF
abundance: .; d_gene: .; j_gene: TRBJ1-2; v_gene: TRBV20-1; CDR3nt: TGCAGTGCCATGGGAGGGGATGGCTACACCTTC; CDR3aa: CSAMGGDGYTF
abundance: .; d_gene: .; j_gene: TRBJ1-2; v_gene: TRBV6-1; CDR3nt: TGTGCCAGCAGTGAAATAGGGACGTATTCTGGCTACACCTTC; CDR3aa: CASSEIGTYSGYTF
abundance: .; d_gene: .; j_gene: TRBJ1-2; v_gene: TRBV16; CDR3nt: TGTGCCAGCAGCCAGGTGTCAGGGGTATACTATGGCTACACCTTC; CDR3aa: CASSQVSGVYYGYTF
abundance: .; d_gene: .; j_gene: TRBJ1-3; v_gene: TRBV7-9; CDR3nt: TGTGCCAGCAGCCCAACAAATAGACAGGGAAACACCATATATTTT; CDR3aa: CASSPTNRQGNTIYF
abundance: .; d_gene: .; j_gene: TRBJ1-6; v_gene: TRBV6-4; CDR3nt: TGTGCCAGCAGTGCCCATATGGATTCACCCCTCCACTTT; CDR3aa: CASSAHMDSPLHF
abundance: .; d_gene: .; j_gene: TRBJ2-5; v_gene: TRBV9; CDR3nt: TGTGCCAGCAGCGTAGGGCCCCTAGGGGAGACCCAGTACTTC; CDR3aa: CASSVGPLGETQYF
abundance: once; d_gene: .; j_gene: TRBJ2-5; v_gene: TRBV5-1; CDR3nt: TGCGCCAGCAGCTCGGGACTTCTAGAGACCCAGTACTTC; CDR3aa: CASSSGLLETQYF
abundance: .; d_gene: TRBD1; j_gene: TRBJ2-2; v_gene: TRBV2; CDR3nt: TGTGCCGGAAGGACAGGACGGACCGGGGAGCTGTTTTTT; CDR3aa: CAGRTGRTGELFF
abundance: .; d_gene: .; j_gene: TRBJ2-5; v_gene: TRBV7-7; CDR3nt: TGTGCTAGCAGCTTAGCCCCAGTCGGGGGACTCCAAGAGACCCAGTACTTC; CDR3aa: CASSLAPVGGLQETQYF
abundance: .; d_gene: TRBD1; j_gene: TRBJ1-2; v_gene: TRBV3-1/TRBV3-2; CDR3nt: TGTGCCAGCAGCCCAACAGGGGGTGGCTACACCTTC; CDR3aa: CASSPTGGGYTF
abundance: .; d_gene: .; j_gene: TRBJ1-5; v_gene: TRBV18; CDR3nt: TGTGCCAGCTCACCCCGGAGGAACGGCGATCAGCCCCAGCATTTT; CDR3aa: CASSPRRNGDQPQHF
abundance: .; d_gene: .; j_gene: TRBJ1-4; v_gene: TRBV10-3; CDR3nt: TGTGCCATCAGTGACAGGGGAGGAACTAATGAAAAACTGTTTTTT; CDR3aa: CAISDRGGTNEKLFF
abundance: .; d_gene: TRBD2; j_gene: TRBJ2-3; v_gene: TRBV3-1/TRBV3-2; CDR3nt: TGTGCCAGCAGCCAGGGCGGGGGGGTAAGTTTT; CDR3aa: CASSQGGGVSF
abundance: .; d_gene: TRBD2; j_gene: TRBJ2-1; v_gene: TRBV18; CDR3nt: TGTGCCAGCTCACCCGGGGTTTCCGCGGGGGGCACTGAGCAGTTCTTC; CDR3aa: CASSPGVSAGGTEQFF
abundance: .; d_gene: .; j_gene: TRBJ2-1; v_gene: TRBV20-1; CDR3nt: TGCAGTGCTAGTAGGGCAACACTTTACAATGAGCAGTTCTTC; CDR3aa: CSASRATLYNEQFF
abundance: .; d_gene: .; j_gene: TRBJ1-1; v_gene: TRBV6-5; CDR3nt: TGTGCCAGCAGTTACGGCGGGAAAGGGGGTACTGAAGCTTTCTTT; CDR3aa: CASSYGGKGGTEAFF
abundance: .; d_gene: TRBD2; j_gene: TRBJ2-5; v_gene: TRBV6-5; CDR3nt: TGTGCCAGCAGGCTAACTAGCGGGGGGTACGAGACCCAGTACTTC; CDR3aa: CASRLTSGGYETQYF
abundance: .; d_gene: .; j_gene: TRBJ1-5; v_gene: TRBV7-9; CDR3nt: TGTGCCAGCAGCAGGGACGGGCTGGCTCAGCCCCAGCATTTT; CDR3aa: CASSRDGLAQPQHF
abundance: .; d_gene: .; j_gene: TRBJ2-4; v_gene: TRBV4-3; CDR3nt: TGCGCCAGCAGCCAAGAGGTCTGGCAGTCAGGCCTAGCCAAAAACATTCAGTACTTC; CDR3aa: CASSQEVWQSGLAKNIQYF
abundance: .; d_gene: TRBD1; j_gene: TRBJ1-2; v_gene: TRBV7-9; CDR3nt: TGTGCCAGCAGCTACGAACAGGGGGTAGGAGGCTACACCTTC; CDR3aa: CASSYEQGVGGYTF
abundance: .; d_gene: TRBD1; j_gene: TRBJ1-1; v_gene: TRBV6-5; CDR3nt: TGTGCCAGCAGTACGGGACAGGGGAACACTGAAGCTTTCTTT; CDR3aa: CASSTGQGNTEAFF
abundance: once; d_gene: .; j_gene: TRBJ1-1; v_gene: TRBV7-8; CDR3nt: TGTGCCAGCAGCTCAACGGAGGGGTTACCCCCCGGGCAGGATTTCTTT; CDR3aa: CASSSTEGLPPGQDFF
abundance: .; d_gene: .; j_gene: TRBJ2-2; v_gene: TRBV7-3; CDR3nt: TGTGCCAGCAGCTCCGCGGACGTTCGGAACACCGGGGAGCTGTTTTTT; CDR3aa: CASSSADVRNTGELFF